The sequence of this TCR beta chain was determined in a study of blood T cell repertoires in COVID-19. About the study: There were acute and convalescent COVID-19 samples, and they came from the United States, Italy and Spain. PBMCs, B-cell-depleted T cells, or T cells were the source of the cDNA or gDNA that made up the material.

Per the authors' pipeline: Reference gene primer amplification in the assay estimated nucleated cell counts. Assay: immunoSEQ multiplex PCR; the TCRdb copy retains only in-frame clones and omits some. For V, J and clone size, that table is used; D and trimming come from the DNA. The repertoire holds more than 85,000 clones, with nearly 90% as singletons. Germline V CDR1 and CDR2: LGHDT, YNNKEL (reference sequence). Trimming cost V 0 bases and J 4 bases, with 12 bases left between them. The CDR3 is made up of 15 amino acids. V gene TRBV3-1 (or the pseudogene TRBV3-2) combines with J gene TRBJ1-2; tentative D call: TRBD1 (5 bases). Sequencing input: peripheral blood. The receptor was derived from a man aged 45-60 years with active COVID-19. CDR3 in DNA: TGTGCCAGCAGCCAAGACACGGCAGGGATCTATGGCTACACCTTC. Its translation: CASSQDTAGIYGYTF.